A selection of T cell receptor beta chains follows, all from one sample in a study of T cell responses to AZD1222 COVID-19 vaccine. Libraries were prepared by immunoSEQ multiplex PCR; TCRdb keeps only in-frame clonotypes and omits some of them. The sample yields 150,000 to 200,000 clones, about 93% seen once. The sample was peripheral blood, taken on day 0 of AZD1222 vaccination. The origin of the receptors is an adult in good health. CDR3s include the opening cysteine and the closing phenylalanine or tryptophan. The order of the fields is V gene, J gene, D gene, clone size, CDR3 DNA, CDR3 protein. D genes are given only for firm matches. Size tells how often a clone was seen (once, few, many) or the class of an expanded clone, and some rows leave it out.

>TRBV7-9|TRBJ2-7|.|.
TGTGCCAGCAGCAGGGGCGACTACGAGCAGTACTTC
CASSRGDYEQYF
>TRBV2|TRBJ2-1|.|.
TGTGCCAGCACCCGAAGAGTTGAGCAGTTCTTC
CASTRRVEQFF
>TRBV6-5|TRBJ1-6|TRBD1|.
TGTGCCAGCAGTCTACCCGGACAGGGAAATTCACCCCTCCACTTT
CASSLPGQGNSPLHF
>TRBV7-9|TRBJ2-3|TRBD2|.
TGTGCCAGCAGCCCCGGACTAGCGGGAGGCCGCCCACACACAGATACGCAGTATTTT
CASSPGLAGGRPHTDTQYF
>TRBV6-5|TRBJ1-2|TRBD1|.
TGTGCCAGCGGATATCAGGGGGCATCGAGCTATGGCTACACCTTC
CASGYQGASSYGYTF
>TRBV27|TRBJ2-3|.|.
TGTGCCAGCAGTTTAATCGGCGGGGCCGGGGATACGCAGTATTTT
CASSLIGGAGDTQYF
>TRBV10-1|TRBJ2-7|.|.
TGCGCCAGCGCGCCCCTCCAGAGCGGGCCACACTACGAGCAGTACTTC
CASAPLQSGPHYEQYF
>TRBV7-9|TRBJ1-1|TRBD1|.
TGTGCCAGCAATACAGGGGGCCTTAACACTGAAGCTTTCTTT
CASNTGGLNTEAFF
>TRBV6-2/TRBV6-3|TRBJ1-5|TRBD1|.
TGTGCCAGCAGTACTCGAACAGGGGGGCAGGTTCAGCCCCAGCATTTT
CASSTRTGGQVQPQHF
>TRBV7-9|TRBJ1-6|.|.
TGTGCCAGTGGTGCTCCCTCCTATAATTCACCCCTCCACTTT
CASGAPSYNSPLHF
>TRBV28|TRBJ2-3|.|.
TGTGCCAGCAGCCAAGGGTCCACAGGGCCCGAACCAGATACGCAGTATTTT
CASSQGSTGPEPDTQYF
>TRBV19|TRBJ1-6|.|.
TGTGCCAGTAGTATAACCTCTAATTCACCCCTCCACTTT
CASSITSNSPLHF
>TRBV28|TRBJ1-1|.|once
TGTGCCAGCAGTTTCCGGAACAGGAAACGAAGGACTGAAGCTTTCTTT
CASSFRNRKRRTEAFF
>TRBV4-1|TRBJ2-7|TRBD2|.
TGCGCCAGCAGCCAAGAGACTAGCCGGATCTACGAGCAGTACTTC
CASSQETSRIYEQYF
>TRBV20-1|TRBJ2-1|.|.
TGCAGTTGCGGAGTAGTCGATGAGCAGTTCTTC
CSCGVVDEQFF
>TRBV5-4|TRBJ1-2|TRBD1|.
TGTGCCAGCAGCCTGTACAGGGGGCGAGACTCTAACTATGGCTACACCTTC
CASSLYRGRDSNYGYTF
>TRBV6-1|TRBJ2-1|.|.
TGTGCCAGCAGTGAAGCCCTCCAGGGGCTCAATGAGCAGTTCTTC
CASSEALQGLNEQFF
>TRBV13|TRBJ1-2|.|.
TGTGCCAGCAGCTTAGGCTATAGGGTAAACTACTTACAAGCTAACTATGGCTACACCTTC
CASSLGYRVNYLQANYGYTF
>TRBV6-5|TRBJ2-1|TRBD2|.
TGTGCCAGCACCGCCAGTGCTAGCGGGCCGTCTCTCTTC
CASTASASGPSLF
>TRBV5-1|TRBJ1-6|TRBD1|once
TGCGCCAGCAGCGGGGGGACAGGGTCTAATTCACCCCTCCACTTT
CASSGGTGSNSPLHF
>TRBV9|TRBJ1-1|.|.
TGTGCCAGCAGCGTAACAGGGTTGAACACTGAAGCTTTCTTT
CASSVTGLNTEAFF
>TRBV15|TRBJ2-4|.|.
TGTGCCACCAGCAGATCCAGGGTTGTAGCCAAAAACATTCAGTACTTC
CATSRSRVVAKNIQYF